Sequencing of this TCR beta chain was carried out in a study of human T cells and chemical hapten exposure. Findings and limits, study-wide: There was no change with DPC sensitization in TCRs above 1 in 1000 frequency. Expanded TCRs created a significantly greater count of big CDR3 similarity clusters than controls did.

Germline CDR1 reads SEHNR; CDR2 reads FQNEAQ (reference sequence). The CDR3 covers 14 residues. V lost 5 bases, J lost 7 bases, and 6 bases stayed unmatched. Individual cDNA molecules each carried unique molecular identifiers attached by the library. In the original analysis: Samples ranged from about 23,224 to 690,600 TCRs, with a median of 95,638. TCRdb recomputed calls from the RACE reads with MiXCR, one row per CDR3 protein. The V and J calls come from TCRdb's annotation, not from the publication. The sample has around 300,000 distinct CDR3 sequences; over 5% are singletons. This clonotype has a count of ten or more. Its specificity is not known. Time point noted: pre-sensitization, week 0. The treatment: therapeutic diphenylcyclopropenone sensitization with weekly scalp DPC.

The TCR originated in a woman aged 18 to 35 with alopecia areata. Some clones in this sample may be carry-over from other donors' samples. The chain couples TRBV7-9 to TRBJ1-5; 9 nucleotides match TRBD1. Here the sequenced sample was whole blood, taken in connection with sensitization to the hapten diphenylcyclopropenone (DPC). The CDR3 reads CASSGGTGFQPQHF. The CDR3 nucleotides read TGTGCCAGCAGCGGGGGGACAGGGTTCCAGCCCCAGCATTTT.